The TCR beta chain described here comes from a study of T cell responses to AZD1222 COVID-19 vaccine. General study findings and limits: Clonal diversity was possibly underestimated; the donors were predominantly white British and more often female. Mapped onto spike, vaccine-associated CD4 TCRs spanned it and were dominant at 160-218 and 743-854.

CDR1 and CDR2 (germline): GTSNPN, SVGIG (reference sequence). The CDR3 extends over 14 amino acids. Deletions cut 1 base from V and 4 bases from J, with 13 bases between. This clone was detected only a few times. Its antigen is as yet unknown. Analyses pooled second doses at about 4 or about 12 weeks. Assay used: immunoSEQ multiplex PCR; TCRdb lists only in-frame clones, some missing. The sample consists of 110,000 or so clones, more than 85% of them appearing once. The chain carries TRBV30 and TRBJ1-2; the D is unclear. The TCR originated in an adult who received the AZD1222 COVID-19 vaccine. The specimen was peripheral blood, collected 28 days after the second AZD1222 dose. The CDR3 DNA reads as TGTGCCTGGAGTGGAATGGGGAGCGCCTATGGCTACACCTTC. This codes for CAWSGMGSAYGYTF.